This T cell receptor beta chain was recovered during a study of blood T cell repertoires in COVID-19. Produced via immunoSEQ multiplex PCR; TCRdb's table is partial and in-frame only. The table has about 320,000 clones, 70% to 90% seen once. What was sequenced was peripheral blood. The TCR sequence derives from a man in his late teens or twenties who had recovered from COVID-19.

CDR3 residues: CATSRDREGGNEQFF. The CDR3 nucleotides are TGTGCCACCAGCAGAGATCGGGAGGGAGGCAATGAGCAGTTCTTC. The rearrangement uses TRBV15 and TRBJ2-1; TRBD2 matches 8 bases. The J segment lost 6 bases and the V segment lost 0 bases, leaving 4 bases of the junction unmatched. From germline, CDR1 is LNHNV and CDR2 YYDKDF (reference sequence). The CDR3 contains 15 residues.